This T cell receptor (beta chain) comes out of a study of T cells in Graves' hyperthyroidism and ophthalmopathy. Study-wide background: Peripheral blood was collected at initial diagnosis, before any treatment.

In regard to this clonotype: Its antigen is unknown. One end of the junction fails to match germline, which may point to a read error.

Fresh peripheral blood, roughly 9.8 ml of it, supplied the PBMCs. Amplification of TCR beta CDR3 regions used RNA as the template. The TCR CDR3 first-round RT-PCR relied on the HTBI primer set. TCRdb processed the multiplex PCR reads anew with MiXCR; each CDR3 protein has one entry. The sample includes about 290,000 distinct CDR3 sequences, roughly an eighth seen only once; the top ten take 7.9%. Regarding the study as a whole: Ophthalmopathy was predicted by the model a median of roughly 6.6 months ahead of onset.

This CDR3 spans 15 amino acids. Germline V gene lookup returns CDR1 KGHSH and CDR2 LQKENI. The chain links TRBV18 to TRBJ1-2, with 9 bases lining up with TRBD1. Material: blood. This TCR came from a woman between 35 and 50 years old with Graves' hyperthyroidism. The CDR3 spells CASSAGQGTTYGCTF. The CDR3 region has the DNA TGTGCCAGCTCAGCAGGACAGGGGACGACCTATGGCTGCACCTTC. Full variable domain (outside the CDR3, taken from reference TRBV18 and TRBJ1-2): NAGVMQNPRHLVRRRGQEARLRCSPMKGHSHVYWYRQLPEEGLKFMVYLQKENIIDESGMPKERFSAEFPKEGPSILRIQQVVRGDSAAYFCASSAGQGTTYGCTFGSGTRLTVV.